This entry lists 21 T cell receptor beta chains sequenced from one sample in a study of blood T cells in healthy people across ages. A sample-barcoded 5' primer and a J-beta primer mix were used in a second PCR of roughly 6 to 11 cycles. MiXCR, applied by TCRdb to the 5' RACE reads, yields one record per CDR3 protein. The table lists around 1.1 million distinct CDR3 sequences, about two fifths of them singletons, with 13% in the top ten. The source material was blood. The source of these receptors is a man aged 18-30 years in good health.

J is TRBJ1-2 and V is TRBV6-5; D ambiguous. The CDR3 spans 12 residues. V lost 9 bases, J lost 4 bases, and 12 bases lay in between. The germline V gene has CDR1 MNHEY and CDR2 SVGAGI. The chain's CDR3 is CASKQELYGYTF. The DNA of the CDR3 is TGTGCCAGTAAGCAGGAGCTCTATGGCTACACCTTC.

V and J are TRBV7-2 and TRBJ2-5; the match to TRBD1 covers 9 bases. The germline gives CDR1 SGHTA, CDR2 FQGNSA. J was trimmed by 11 bases and V by 4 bases; bases with no gene match: 11. This CDR3 spans 14 amino acids. The CDR3 loop reads CASSSGTGRSGQYF. The CDR3 coding sequence is TGTGCCAGCAGCTCCGGGACAGGGAGGAGTGGGCAGTACTTC.

A single count supports this clonotype. The V call is TRBV4-3, the J call TRBJ2-1; the match to TRBD2 covers 7 bases. The J call may be incorrect, as the DNA end agrees better with TRBJ2-7. This CDR3 contains 15 residues. CDR1 and CDR2 from the germline V gene are LGHNA and YSLEER. CDR3 protein: CASSPKGPGGYEQYF. CDR3 DNA: TGCGCCAGCAGCCCTAAGGGGCCGGGAGGCTACGAGCAGTACTTC.

The J gene is TRBJ1-1, the V gene TRBV4-2; weak D call: TRBD1 (6 bases). The germline gives CDR1 LGHNA, CDR2 YNFKEQ. CDR3 length equals 14 residues. Trimming removed 5 bases at V and 2 bases at J, with 12 bases between. This CDR3 reads CASSGQRDNTEAFF. The CDR3 DNA follows: TGTGCCAGCAGCGGACAGAGGGATAACACTGAAGCTTTCTTT.

A few counts support this clonotype. V and J are TRBV9 and TRBJ2-5; 8 nucleotides align to TRBD1. This CDR3 comprises 15 residues. The trim removed 6 bases at V and 11 bases at J, leaving 18 bases unmatched. Germline V gene data show CDR1 as SGDLS and CDR2 as YYNGEE. The CDR3 region is CASTPGQAYYNEQYF. The CDR3 DNA sequence: TGTGCCAGCACCCCGGGACAGGCGTATTACAATGAGCAGTACTTC.

The chain combines TRBV9 with TRBJ1-2; D gene ambiguous. CDR3 size: 14 residues. The V end was cut by 6 bases, the J end by 4 bases, with 16 bases between. The V gene's germline CDR1 is SGDLS and CDR2 YYNGEE. The CDR3 reads CASTARGGSYGYTF. CDR3 nucleotides: TGTGCCAGCACCGCCAGAGGAGGTAGCTATGGCTACACCTTC.

This clonotype appeared a few times. The chain has TRBV7-9 and TRBJ1-4; TRBD1 is a possible D gene (5 bases). Trimming took off 0 bases at V and 7 bases at J, with 12 bases between the two ends. The germline V gene encodes CDR1 SEHNR and CDR2 FQNEAQ (reference sequence). The CDR3 totals 15 residues. The CDR3 sequence: CASSLAGTVSEKLFF. CDR3 in DNA: TGTGCCAGCAGCTTAGCCGGGACGGTCTCTGAAAAACTGTTTTTT.

This chain uses TRBV10-3 with TRBJ1-3; weak D call: TRBD1 (6 bases). Per the germline V gene, CDR1 is ENHRY and CDR2 is SYGVKD. This CDR3 spans 16 amino acids. Trimming pared 2 bases from V and 0 bases from J, leaving 11 bases between. DNA of the CDR3: TGTGCCATCAGTGAGGGGGGACATCGCTCTGGAAACACCATATATTTT. Protein: CAISEGGHRSGNTIYF.

The chain links TRBV4-1 to TRBJ1-2; D unclear. The V and J ends lost 0 bases and 2 bases respectively, with 10 bases between them. The germline V gene has CDR1 MGHRA and CDR2 YSYEKL. The CDR3 spans 15 residues. As DNA, the CDR3 is TGCGCCAGCAGCCAAGATCAGACCCCCAACTATGGCTACACCTTC. It translates to CASSQDQTPNYGYTF.

This chain connects TRBV19 to TRBJ1-2, with D uncertain. Looked up from germline, CDR1 is LNHDA and CDR2 is SQIVND (reference sequence). The germline V and J ends were trimmed by 7 bases and 0 bases, with 9 bases remaining between them. This CDR3 has 13 amino acids. CDR3 DNA sequence: TGTGCCAGTACCCGAGGCCCTAACTATGGCTACACCTTC. Amino acids: CASTRGPNYGYTF.

Only a few counts were recorded for this clonotype. The rearrangement uses TRBV28 and TRBJ2-3; 8 bases map to TRBD1. Germline CDR1 and CDR2: MDHEN and SYDVKM. J lost 6 bases, V lost 8 bases, and 16 bases had no gene match. The CDR3 loop spans 16 amino acids. The CDR3 spells CASSITGTGIGDTQYF. In DNA form, the CDR3 reads TGTGCCAGCTCAATAACCGGGACAGGTATAGGGGATACGCAGTATTTT.

The sample holds a few counts of this clonotype. This rearrangement joins TRBV7-2 to TRBJ1-1; possible D gene TRBD1, 5 bases. Between the trimmed V and J ends, which lost 2 bases and 10 bases, there was a span of 11 bases. The CDR3 has 12 amino acids. Germline V gene data show CDR1 as SGHTA and CDR2 as FQGNSA. The CDR3, as DNA: TGTGCCAGCAGCTTACGGACACCCGCAGCTTTCTTT. Translation: CASSLRTPAAFF. The variable domain in full, completed from reference TRBV7-2 and TRBJ1-1, reads GAGVSQSPSNKVTEKGKDVELRCDPISGHTALYWYRQSLGQGLEFLIYFQGNSAPDKSGLPSDRFSAERTGGSVSTLTIQRTQQEDSAVYLCASSLRTPAAFFGQGTRLTVV.

This clonotype showed up just a few times. The chain joins TRBV4-2 to TRBJ1-6; 8 bases are a match to TRBD1. Trimming took 4 bases from V and 9 from J; bases not matched to a gene: 8. Germline V gene lookup returns CDR1 LGHNA and CDR2 YNFKEQ. The CDR3 is made up of 15 amino acids. The CDR3 DNA is TGTGCCAGCAGCCCCAGGACAGGGTTCGGTTCACCCCTCCACTTT. Translated: CASSPRTGFGSPLHF.

This clonotype occurred a few times. The V and J genes are TRBV27 and TRBJ2-4; a possible D gene is TRBD2 (5 bases). V lost 6 bases and J 7 bases, leaving 19 bases between the germline ends. The CDR3 length is 15 residues. The germline V gene encodes CDR1 MNHEY and CDR2 SMNVEV (reference sequence). The CDR3 loop is CASSPQPVQRNIQYF. CDR3 nucleotide sequence: TGTGCCAGCAGCCCACAACCAGTCCAGCGGAACATTCAGTACTTC.

The CDR3 nucleotides are TGTGCCAGCACCTCAAGCGGAAGGAGGGGAACTGAAGCTTTCTTT. Protein: CASTSSGRRGTEAFF. The chain couples TRBV7-9 to TRBJ1-1; TRBD1 is a possible D gene (5 bases). Trimming cost V 7 bases and J 5 bases, with 20 bases left between them. The CDR3 length is 15 residues. Germline V CDR1 and CDR2: SEHNR, FQNEAQ (reference sequence).

This clonotype was observed a handful of times. The rearrangement uses TRBV6-2 or TRBV6-3 and TRBJ2-1, with 9 bases fitting TRBD2. The CDR3 totals 14 residues. With V trimmed by 4 bases and J by 8 bases, 6 bases remained unmatched. Per germline, CDR1 MNHEY and CDR2 SVGEGT. The CDR3 loop reads CASSLKAGGYEQFF. Here the CDR3 DNA reads TGTGCCAGCAGTTTAAAAGCGGGGGGCTATGAGCAGTTCTTC.

V and J are TRBV3-1 and TRBJ1-2, with a possible D match to TRBD1 (6 bases). Germline lookup yields CDR1 LGHDT and CDR2 YNNKEL (reference sequence). V was pared by 3 bases and J by 6 bases, with 14 bases between. This CDR3 region has 14 residues. The DNA for the CDR3 is TGTGCCAGCAGCCATGCTTGGGACATTCATGGCTACACCTTC. Amino acid sequence: CASSHAWDIHGYTF.

The chain combines TRBV28 with TRBJ2-3; possibly TRBD2 for D (6 bases). Trimming removed 5 bases from V and 4 bases from J, with 16 bases in between. The CDR3 totals 15 residues. Germline CDR1 reads MDHEN; CDR2 reads SYDVKM. CDR3 in amino acids: CASSRVSGRSDTQYF. CDR3 sequence (DNA): TGTGCCAGCAGTAGGGTTAGCGGTCGTTCAGATACGCAGTATTTT.

CDR3: CASSSGQNSLYGYTF. In DNA form, the CDR3 reads TGCGCCAGCAGCTCGGGACAGAATTCTCTCTATGGCTACACCTTC. V gene TRBV5-1 combines with J gene TRBJ1-2, with TRBD1 matching over 7 bases. The junction had 9 bases not matched to a gene; V was cut back by 3 bases and J by 4 bases. The CDR3 consists of 15 residues. Germline lookup yields CDR1 SGHRS and CDR2 YFSETQ. The full variable domain, with the rest looked up from reference TRBV5-1 and TRBJ1-2, is KAGVTQTPRYLIKTRGQQVTLSCSPISGHRSVSWYQQTPGQGLQFLFEYFSETQRNKGNFPGRFSGRQFSNSRSEMNVSTLELGDSALYLCASSSGQNSLYGYTFGSGTRLTVV.

The chain uses TRBV9 and TRBJ1-2; D gene ambiguous. This CDR3 is 12 amino acids long. V dropped 6 bases and J dropped 0 bases, with 6 bases sitting between them. From germline, CDR1 is SGDLS and CDR2 YYNGEE. The CDR3 loop is CASNKANYGYTF. In DNA form, the CDR3 reads TGTGCCAGCAATAAAGCTAACTATGGCTACACCTTC.

This clonotype has just a few counts. The chain recombines TRBV5-1 with TRBJ2-7; 13 bases align to TRBD2. The CDR3 runs 18 residues. Per germline, CDR1 SGHRS and CDR2 YFSETQ. V trimming: 4 bases; J trimming: 0 bases; junction bases outside the gene matches: 10. For the CDR3, the DNA is TGCGCCAGCAGCGCCGGGACTAGCGGGGCGCTTTCCTCCTACGAGCAGTACTTC. This codes for CASSAGTSGALSSYEQYF. Full variable domain (missing parts from reference TRBV5-1 and TRBJ2-7): KAGVTQTPRYLIKTRGQQVTLSCSPISGHRSVSWYQQTPGQGLQFLFEYFSETQRNKGNFPGRFSGRQFSNSRSEMNVSTLELGDSALYLCASSAGTSGALSSYEQYFGPGTRLTVT.